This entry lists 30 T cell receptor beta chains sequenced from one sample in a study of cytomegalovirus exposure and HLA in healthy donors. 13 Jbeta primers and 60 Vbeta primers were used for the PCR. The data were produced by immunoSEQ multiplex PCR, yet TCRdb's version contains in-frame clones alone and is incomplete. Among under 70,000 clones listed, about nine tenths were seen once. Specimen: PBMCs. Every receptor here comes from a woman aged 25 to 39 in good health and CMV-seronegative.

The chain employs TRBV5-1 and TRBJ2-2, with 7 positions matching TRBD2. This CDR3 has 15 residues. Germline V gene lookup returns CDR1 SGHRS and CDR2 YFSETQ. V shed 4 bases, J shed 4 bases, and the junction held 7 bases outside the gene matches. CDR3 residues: CASSPPGLSTGELFF. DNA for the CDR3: TGCGCCAGCAGCCCACCGGGACTATCCACCGGGGAGCTGTTTTTT.

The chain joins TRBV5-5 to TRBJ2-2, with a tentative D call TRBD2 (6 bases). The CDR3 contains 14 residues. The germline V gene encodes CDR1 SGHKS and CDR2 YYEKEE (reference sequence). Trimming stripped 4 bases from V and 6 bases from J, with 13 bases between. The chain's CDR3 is CASSHTGVAGELFF. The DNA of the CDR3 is TGTGCCAGCAGCCACACGGGGGTCGCCGGGGAGCTGTTTTTT.

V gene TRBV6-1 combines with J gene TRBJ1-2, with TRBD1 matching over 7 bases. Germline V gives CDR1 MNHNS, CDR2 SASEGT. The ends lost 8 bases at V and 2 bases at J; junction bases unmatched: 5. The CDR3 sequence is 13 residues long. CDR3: CASDLDRNYGYTF. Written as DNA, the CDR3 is TGTGCCAGCGACTTGGACAGGAACTATGGCTACACCTTC.

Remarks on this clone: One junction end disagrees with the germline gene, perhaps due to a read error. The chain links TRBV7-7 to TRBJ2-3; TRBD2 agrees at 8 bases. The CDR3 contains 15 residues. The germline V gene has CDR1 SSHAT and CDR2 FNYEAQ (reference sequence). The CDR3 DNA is TGTGCTAGCAGCTTAATTGCGGGAGGTCCAGATACGCAGTATTTT. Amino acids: CASSLIAGGPDTQYF.

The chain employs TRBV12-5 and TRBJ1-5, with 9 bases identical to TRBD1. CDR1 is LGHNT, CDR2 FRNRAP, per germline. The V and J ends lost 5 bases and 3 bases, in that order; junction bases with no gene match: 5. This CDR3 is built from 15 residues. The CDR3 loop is CASGPGTGSNQPQHF. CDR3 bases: TGTGCTAGTGGTCCTGGGACAGGGTCCAATCAGCCCCAGCATTTT.

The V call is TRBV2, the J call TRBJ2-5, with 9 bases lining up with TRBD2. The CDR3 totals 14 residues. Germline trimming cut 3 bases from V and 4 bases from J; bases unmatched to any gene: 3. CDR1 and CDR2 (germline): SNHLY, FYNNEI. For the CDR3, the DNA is TGTGCCAGCAGTGAGGGGACTAGCAGAGAGACCCAGTACTTC. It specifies CASSEGTSRETQYF.

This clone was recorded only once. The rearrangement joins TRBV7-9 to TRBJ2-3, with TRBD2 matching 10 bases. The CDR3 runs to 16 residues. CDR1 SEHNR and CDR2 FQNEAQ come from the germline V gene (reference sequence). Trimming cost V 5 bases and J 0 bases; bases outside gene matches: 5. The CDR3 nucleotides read TGTGCCAGCAGCCCACTAGCGGGGTCTAGCACAGATACGCAGTATTTT. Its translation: CASSPLAGSSTDTQYF.

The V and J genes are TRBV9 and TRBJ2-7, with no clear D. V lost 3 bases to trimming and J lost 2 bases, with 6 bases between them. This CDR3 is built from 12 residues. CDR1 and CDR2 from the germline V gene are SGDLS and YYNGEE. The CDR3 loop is CASSGPTYEQYF. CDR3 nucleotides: TGTGCCAGCAGCGGGCCAACCTACGAGCAGTACTTC.

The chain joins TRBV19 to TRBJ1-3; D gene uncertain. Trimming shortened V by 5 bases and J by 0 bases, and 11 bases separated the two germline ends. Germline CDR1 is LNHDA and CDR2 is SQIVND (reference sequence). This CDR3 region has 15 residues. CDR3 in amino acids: CASSVAGYSGNTIYF. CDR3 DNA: TGTGCCAGTAGTGTGGCAGGCTACTCTGGAAACACCATATATTTT.

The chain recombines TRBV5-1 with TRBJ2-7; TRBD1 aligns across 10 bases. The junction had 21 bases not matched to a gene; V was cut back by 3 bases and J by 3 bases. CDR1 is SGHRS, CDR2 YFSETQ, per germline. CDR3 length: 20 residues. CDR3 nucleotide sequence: TGCGCCAGCAGCTGGTTACCCGGGACAGGGGACGCGGGAGTTCGCTACGAGCAGTACTTC. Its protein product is CASSWLPGTGDAGVRYEQYF.

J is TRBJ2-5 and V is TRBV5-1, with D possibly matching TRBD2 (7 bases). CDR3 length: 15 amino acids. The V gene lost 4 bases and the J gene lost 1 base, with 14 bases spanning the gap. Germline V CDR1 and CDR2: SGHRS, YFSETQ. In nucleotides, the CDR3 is TGCGCCAGCAGCGGGAGGGGGGCGGTCCAAGAGACCCAGTACTTC. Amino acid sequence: CASSGRGAVQETQYF.

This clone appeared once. The CDR3 DNA sequence: TGTGCCAGCAGCCCCCGTGGAGGCAGGGAGACCCAGTACTTC. Translated, it gives CASSPRGGRETQYF. This sequence joins TRBV28 and TRBJ2-5; D is perhaps TRBD2 (5 bases). The CDR3 has 14 amino acids. Looked up from germline, CDR1 is MDHEN and CDR2 is SYDVKM. The V end was cut by 6 bases, the J end by 5 bases, with 16 bases between.

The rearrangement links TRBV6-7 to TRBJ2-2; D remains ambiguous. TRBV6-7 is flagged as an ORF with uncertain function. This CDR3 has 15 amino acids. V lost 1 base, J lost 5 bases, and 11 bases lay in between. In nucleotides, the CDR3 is TGTGCCAGCAGTTACTTGAAGGAGTTGACCGGGGAGCTGTTTTTT. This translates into CASSYLKELTGELFF.

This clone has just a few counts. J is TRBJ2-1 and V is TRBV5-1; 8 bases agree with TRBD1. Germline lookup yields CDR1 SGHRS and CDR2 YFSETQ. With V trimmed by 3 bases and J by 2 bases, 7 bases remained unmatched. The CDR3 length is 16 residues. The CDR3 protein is CASSSLGTGTYNEQFF. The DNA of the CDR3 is TGCGCCAGCAGCTCCCTTGGGACAGGAACCTACAATGAGCAGTTCTTC.

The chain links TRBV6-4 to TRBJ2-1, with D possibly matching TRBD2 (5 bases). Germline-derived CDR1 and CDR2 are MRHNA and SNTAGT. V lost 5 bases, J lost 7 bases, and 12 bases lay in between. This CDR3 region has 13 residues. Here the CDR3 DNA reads TGTGCCAGCAGTAACGGGGATGGGAATGAGCAGTTCTTC. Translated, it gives CASSNGDGNEQFF.

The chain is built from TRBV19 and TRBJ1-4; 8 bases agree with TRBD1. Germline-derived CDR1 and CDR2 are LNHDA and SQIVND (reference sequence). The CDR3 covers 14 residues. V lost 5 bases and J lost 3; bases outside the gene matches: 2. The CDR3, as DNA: TGTGCCAGTAGTGAGACAGGGGCTAATGAAAAACTGTTTTTT. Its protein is CASSETGANEKLFF.

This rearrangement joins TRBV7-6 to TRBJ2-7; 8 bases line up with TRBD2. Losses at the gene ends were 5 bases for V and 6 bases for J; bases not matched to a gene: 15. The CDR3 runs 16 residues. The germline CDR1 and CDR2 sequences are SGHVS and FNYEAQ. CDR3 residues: CASSKLSGAGAVEQYF. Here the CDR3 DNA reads TGTGCCAGCAGCAAACTTAGCGGGGCTGGGGCGGTCGAGCAGTACTTC.

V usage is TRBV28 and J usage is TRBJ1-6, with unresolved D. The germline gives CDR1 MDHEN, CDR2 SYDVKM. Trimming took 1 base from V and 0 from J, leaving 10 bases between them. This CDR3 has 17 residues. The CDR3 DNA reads TGTGCCAGCAGTTTATCGGGATTCCGCTCCTATAATTCACCCCTCCACTTT. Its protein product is CASSLSGFRSYNSPLHF. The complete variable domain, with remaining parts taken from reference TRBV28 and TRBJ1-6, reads DVKVTQSSRYLVKRTGEKVFLECVQDMDHENMFWYRQDPGLGLRLIYFSYDVKMKEKGDIPEGYSVSREKKERFSLILESASTNQTSMYLCASSLSGFRSYNSPLHFGNGTRLTVT.

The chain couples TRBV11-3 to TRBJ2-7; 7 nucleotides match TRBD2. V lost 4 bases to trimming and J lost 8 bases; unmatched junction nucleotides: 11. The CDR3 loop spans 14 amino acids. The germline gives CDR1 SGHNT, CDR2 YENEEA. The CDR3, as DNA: TGTGCCAGCAGCTCCCTCGCTAGCGGTACTCAGCAGTACTTC. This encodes CASSSLASGTQQYF.

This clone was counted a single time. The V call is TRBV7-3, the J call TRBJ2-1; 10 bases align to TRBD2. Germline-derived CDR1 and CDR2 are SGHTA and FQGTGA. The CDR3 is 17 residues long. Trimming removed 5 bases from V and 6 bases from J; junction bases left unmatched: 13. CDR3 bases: TGTGCCAGCAGCAACTCCGGGCTAGCGGGAGTCATCAATGAGCAGTTCTTC. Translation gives CASSNSGLAGVINEQFF. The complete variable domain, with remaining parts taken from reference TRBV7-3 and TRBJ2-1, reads GAGVSQTPSNKVTEKGKYVELRCDPISGHTALYWYRQSLGQGPEFLIYFQGTGAADDSGLPNDRFFAVRPEGSVSTLKIQRTERGDSAVYLCASSNSGLAGVINEQFFGPGTRLTVL.

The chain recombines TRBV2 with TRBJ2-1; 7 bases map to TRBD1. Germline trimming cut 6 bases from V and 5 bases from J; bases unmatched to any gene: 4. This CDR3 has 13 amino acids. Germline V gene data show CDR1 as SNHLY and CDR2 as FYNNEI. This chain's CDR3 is CASRPGTDNEQFF. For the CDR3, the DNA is TGTGCCAGCAGGCCCGGGACAGACAATGAGCAGTTCTTC.

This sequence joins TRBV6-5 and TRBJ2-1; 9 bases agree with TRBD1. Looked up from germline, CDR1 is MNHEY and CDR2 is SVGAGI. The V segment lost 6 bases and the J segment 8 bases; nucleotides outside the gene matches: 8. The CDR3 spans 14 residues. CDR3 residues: CASRRRDRDHEQFF. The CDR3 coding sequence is TGTGCCAGCAGGAGGCGGGACAGGGACCATGAGCAGTTCTTC.

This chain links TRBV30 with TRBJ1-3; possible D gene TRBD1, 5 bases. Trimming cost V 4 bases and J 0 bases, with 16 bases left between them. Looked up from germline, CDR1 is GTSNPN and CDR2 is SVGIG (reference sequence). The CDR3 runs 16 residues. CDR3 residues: CAWMGPGAISGNTIYF. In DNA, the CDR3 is TGTGCCTGGATGGGCCCTGGGGCAATCTCTGGAAACACCATATATTTT.

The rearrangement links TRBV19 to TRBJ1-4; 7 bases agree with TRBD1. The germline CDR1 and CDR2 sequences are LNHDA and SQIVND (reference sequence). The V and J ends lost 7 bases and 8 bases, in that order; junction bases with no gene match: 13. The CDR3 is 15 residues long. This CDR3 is CASTPFRDSYEKLFF. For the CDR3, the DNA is TGTGCCAGTACCCCCTTCCGGGACAGTTACGAAAAACTGTTTTTT.

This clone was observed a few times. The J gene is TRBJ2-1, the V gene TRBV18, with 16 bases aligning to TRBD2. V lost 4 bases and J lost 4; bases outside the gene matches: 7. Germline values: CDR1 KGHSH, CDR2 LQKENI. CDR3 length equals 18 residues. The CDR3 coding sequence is TGTGCCAGCTCACGCCCGGGACTAGCGGGAGGGAGATACAATGAGCAGTTCTTC. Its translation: CASSRPGLAGGRYNEQFF.

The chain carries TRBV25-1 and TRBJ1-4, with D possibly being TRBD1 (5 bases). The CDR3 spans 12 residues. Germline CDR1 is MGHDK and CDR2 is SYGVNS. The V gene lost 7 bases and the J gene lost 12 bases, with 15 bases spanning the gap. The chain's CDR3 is CASTLNGGELFF. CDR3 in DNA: TGTGCCAGCACGTTAAACGGGGGTGAACTGTTTTTT.

The CDR3 DNA sequence: TGCGCCAGCAGCTTGGGTAGCGGGAGTGGGGGTGAGCAGTTCTTC. Translated: CASSLGSGSGGEQFF. This chain uses TRBV5-1 with TRBJ2-1; TRBD2 aligns across 9 bases. Looked up from germline, CDR1 is SGHRS and CDR2 is YFSETQ. The trim removed 0 bases at V and 9 bases at J, leaving 7 bases unmatched. The CDR3 totals 15 residues.

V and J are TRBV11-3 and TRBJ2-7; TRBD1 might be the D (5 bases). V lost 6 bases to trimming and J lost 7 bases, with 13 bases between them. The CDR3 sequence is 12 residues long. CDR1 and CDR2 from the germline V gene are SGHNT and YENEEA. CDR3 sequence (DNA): TGTGCCAGCAGTCAGGGAACAGCGGAGCAGTACTTC. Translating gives CASSQGTAEQYF.

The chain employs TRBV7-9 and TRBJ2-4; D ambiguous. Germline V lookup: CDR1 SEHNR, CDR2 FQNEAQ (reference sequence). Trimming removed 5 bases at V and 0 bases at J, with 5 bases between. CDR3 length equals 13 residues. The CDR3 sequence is CASSIGAKNIQYF. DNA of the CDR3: TGTGCCAGCAGCATCGGAGCCAAAAACATTCAGTACTTC.

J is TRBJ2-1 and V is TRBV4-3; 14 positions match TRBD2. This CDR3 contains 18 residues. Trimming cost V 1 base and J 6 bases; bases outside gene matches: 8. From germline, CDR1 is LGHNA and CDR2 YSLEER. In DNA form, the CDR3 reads TGCGCCAGCAGCCAAGCGGCCGTAGGACTAGCGGGGGGCAATGAGCAGTTCTTC. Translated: CASSQAAVGLAGGNEQFF.